Shown below are 14 T cell receptor beta chains from a single sample sequenced in a study of cytomegalovirus exposure and HLA in healthy donors. The PCR had 60 Vbeta and 13 Jbeta primers. Generated by immunoSEQ multiplex PCR, the TCRdb table keeps only in-frame clones and is missing some. This sample has around 140,000 clones, with 75% to 80% found just once. Source material: PBMCs. Receptors originate from a male donor in good health and CMV-seronegative.

The V call is TRBV5-4, the J call TRBJ2-3; TRBD2 matches 12 bases. The CDR3 covers 16 residues. CDR1 is SGHNT and CDR2 is YYREEE in the germline V gene (reference sequence). J was trimmed by 0 bases and V by 5 bases; bases with no gene match: 4. The CDR3 region is CASSYGLAGSTDTQYF. The CDR3 DNA reads as TGTGCCAGCAGTTACGGACTAGCGGGGAGCACAGATACGCAGTATTTT.

This chain links TRBV30 with TRBJ1-2, with no clear D. The CDR3 covers 13 residues. Trimming stripped 5 bases from V and 5 bases from J, with 15 bases between. The germline gives CDR1 GTSNPN, CDR2 SVGIG (reference sequence). This CDR3 is CAWEGGSAYGYTF. CDR3 DNA sequence: TGTGCCTGGGAGGGCGGCAGCGCGTATGGCTACACCTTC.

The chain joins TRBV21-1 to TRBJ2-5; the tabulated D call, TRBD1, remains unverified against the DNA. TRBV21-1 is a listed pseudogene. There are 13 residues in the CDR3. CDR3 nucleotide sequence: TGTGCCAGCAGCAATCGACAGCAAGAGACCCAGTACTTC. This translates into CASSNRQQETQYF.

The V call is TRBV5-1, the J call TRBJ2-2; no clear D gene. The germline gives CDR1 SGHRS, CDR2 YFSETQ. This CDR3 region has 12 residues. The V end was cut by 0 bases, the J end by 9 bases, with 6 bases between. This CDR3 is CASSLDSWELFF. The CDR3 nucleotides read TGCGCCAGCAGCTTGGATTCCTGGGAGCTGTTTTTT.

The chain couples TRBV19 to TRBJ1-5; D perhaps matches TRBD1 (6 bases). CDR1 is LNHDA, CDR2 SQIVND, per germline (reference sequence). Trimming removed 6 bases from V and 5 bases from J, with 14 bases in between. The CDR3 has 14 amino acids. CDR3 loop: CASSLKDRYQPQHF. Here the CDR3 DNA reads TGTGCCAGTAGCCTAAAGGACAGATATCAGCCCCAGCATTTT.

Points on this clone: One junction end disagrees with the germline gene, perhaps due to a read error. This chain connects TRBV7-9 to TRBJ1-5; no reliable D call. This CDR3 has 12 amino acids. Germline-derived CDR1 and CDR2 are SEHNR and FQNEAQ (reference sequence). CDR3 sequence reads: CSSSVWAQPQHF. CDR3 bases: TGTTCCAGCAGCGTTTGGGCTCAGCCCCAGCATTTT.

The rearrangement uses TRBV7-3 and TRBJ1-4; a possible D gene is TRBD1 (5 bases). V lost 0 bases to trimming and J lost 8 bases, with 13 bases between them. This CDR3 is 15 amino acids long. CDR1 is SGHTA, CDR2 FQGTGA, per germline. The CDR3 region is CASSLTGRGGEKLFF. CDR3 DNA: TGTGCCAGCAGCTTAACGGGAAGGGGAGGAGAAAAACTGTTTTTT.

The chain employs TRBV5-1 and TRBJ2-1; 10 nucleotides align to TRBD2. V gave up 4 bases and J gave up 2 bases; unmatched junction bases: 6. CDR3 length: 16 amino acids. The germline gives CDR1 SGHRS, CDR2 YFSETQ. DNA for the CDR3: TGCGCCAGCAGCCCCCAGAGCGGGGGGGCCTACAATGAGCAGTTCTTC. This sequence encodes CASSPQSGGAYNEQFF.

The chain carries TRBV7-9 and TRBJ2-1; 8 bases match TRBD2. Germline V lookup: CDR1 SEHNR, CDR2 FQNEAQ (reference sequence). Trimming cost V 1 base and J 0 bases; bases outside gene matches: 5. The CDR3 has 17 residues. The CDR3 spells CASSLVPSGSSYNEQFF. DNA of the CDR3: TGTGCCAGCAGCTTAGTTCCCAGCGGGAGCTCCTACAATGAGCAGTTCTTC.

The chain uses TRBV5-1 and TRBJ2-5; 8 positions match TRBD1. This CDR3 is built from 15 residues. Germline V gene data show CDR1 as SGHRS and CDR2 as YFSETQ. Trimming cost V 3 bases and J 3 bases; bases outside gene matches: 7. CDR3 nucleotide sequence: TGCGCCAGCAGCTATCAGGACAGGGATGAAGAGACCCAGTACTTC. Its protein is CASSYQDRDEETQYF.

This clone was seen a single time. The CDR3 nucleotides read TGTGCCAGCAGCACTAGCGGGACTGCCCACTATGGCTACACCTTC. Translation: CASSTSGTAHYGYTF. V is TRBV6-5 and J is TRBJ1-2, with D maybe TRBD1 (5 bases). Between the trimmed V and J ends, which lost 6 bases and 3 bases, there was a span of 17 bases. The germline gives CDR1 MNHEY, CDR2 SVGAGI. The CDR3 contains 15 residues.

The rearrangement joins TRBV6-1 to TRBJ1-4; no firm D call. This CDR3 has 14 residues. The V end lost 7 bases, the J end lost 7 bases, and 16 bases lay between the germline ends. From germline, CDR1 is MNHNS and CDR2 SASEGT. The CDR3 DNA sequence: TGTGCCAGCATTCGGACGCTGGGAGGTGAAAAACTGTTTTTT. Residues: CASIRTLGGEKLFF.

The V gene is TRBV10-3, the J gene TRBJ1-2; 8 bases are a match to TRBD1. The CDR3 sequence is 18 residues long. CDR1 is ENHRY, CDR2 SYGVKD, per germline. Losses at the gene ends were 0 bases for V and 0 bases for J; bases not matched to a gene: 9. The CDR3 region has the DNA TGTGCCATCAGTGAGTCGAAAGGACAGGGTGGTGCTAACTATGGCTACACCTTC. Translation gives CAISESKGQGGANYGYTF.

The rearrangement uses TRBV11-2 and TRBJ2-1; D remains unclear. This CDR3 is 14 amino acids long. Trimming shortened V by 5 bases and J by 9 bases, and 17 bases separated the two germline ends. Germline CDR1 and CDR2: SGHAT and FQNNGV. The CDR3 DNA reads as TGTGCCAGCAGCCCAACATTTACAGCTGGTGAGCAGTTCTTC. The encoded protein is CASSPTFTAGEQFF.